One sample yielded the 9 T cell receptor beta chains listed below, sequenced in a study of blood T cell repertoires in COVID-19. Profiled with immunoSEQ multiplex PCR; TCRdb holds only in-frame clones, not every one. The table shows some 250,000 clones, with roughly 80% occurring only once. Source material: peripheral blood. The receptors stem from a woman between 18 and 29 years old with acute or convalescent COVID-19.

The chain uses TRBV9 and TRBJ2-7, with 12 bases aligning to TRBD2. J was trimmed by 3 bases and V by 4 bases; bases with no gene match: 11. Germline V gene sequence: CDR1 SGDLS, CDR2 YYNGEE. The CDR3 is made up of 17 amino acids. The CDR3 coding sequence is TGTGCCAGCAGCCCCGGGACTAGCGGGTCAGGGGGCTACGAGCAGTACTTC. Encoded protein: CASSPGTSGSGGYEQYF.

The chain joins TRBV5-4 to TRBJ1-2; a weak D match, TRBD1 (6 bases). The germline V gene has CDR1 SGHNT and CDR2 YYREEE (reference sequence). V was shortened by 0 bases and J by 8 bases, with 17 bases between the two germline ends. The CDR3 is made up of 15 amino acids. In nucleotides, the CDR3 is TGTGCCAGCAGCTTGGTGGCAGGGGACGTGGAGGGCTACACCTTC. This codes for CASSLVAGDVEGYTF.

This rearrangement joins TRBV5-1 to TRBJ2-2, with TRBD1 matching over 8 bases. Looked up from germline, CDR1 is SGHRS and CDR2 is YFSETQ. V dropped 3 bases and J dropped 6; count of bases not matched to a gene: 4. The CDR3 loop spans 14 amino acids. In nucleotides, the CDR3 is TGCGCCAGCAGCTCGGACAGGGTGGCCGGGGAGCTGTTTTTT. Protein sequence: CASSSDRVAGELFF.

DNA for the CDR3: TGTGCCTGGAGTGTCCGACAGGGGCGCGTGAAGACCCAGTACTTC. It codes for CAWSVRQGRVKTQYF. This sequence joins TRBV30 and TRBJ2-5, with 8 bases fitting TRBD1. This CDR3 comprises 15 residues. Trimming took 0 bases from V and 6 from J; bases not matched to a gene: 9. From germline, CDR1 is GTSNPN and CDR2 SVGIG (reference sequence).

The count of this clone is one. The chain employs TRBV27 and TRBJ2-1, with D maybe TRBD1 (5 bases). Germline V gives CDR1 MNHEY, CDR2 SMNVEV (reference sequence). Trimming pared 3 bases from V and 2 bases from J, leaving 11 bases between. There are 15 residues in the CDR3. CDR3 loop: CASSLGGQTYNEQFF. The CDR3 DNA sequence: TGTGCCAGCAGTTTGGGCGGACAAACCTACAATGAGCAGTTCTTC.

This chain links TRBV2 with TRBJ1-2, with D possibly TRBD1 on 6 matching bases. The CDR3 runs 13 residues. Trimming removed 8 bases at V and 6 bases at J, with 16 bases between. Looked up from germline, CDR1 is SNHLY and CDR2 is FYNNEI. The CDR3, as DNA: TGTGCCAGCGTAAATGGGGGCCCTCATGGCTACACCTTC. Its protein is CASVNGGPHGYTF. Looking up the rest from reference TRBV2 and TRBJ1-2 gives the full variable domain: EPEVTQTPSHQVTQMGQEVILRCVPISNHLYFYWYRQILGQKVEFLVSFYNNEISEKSEIFDDQFSVERPDGSNFTLKIRSTKLEDSAMYFCASVNGGPHGYTFGSGTRLTVV.

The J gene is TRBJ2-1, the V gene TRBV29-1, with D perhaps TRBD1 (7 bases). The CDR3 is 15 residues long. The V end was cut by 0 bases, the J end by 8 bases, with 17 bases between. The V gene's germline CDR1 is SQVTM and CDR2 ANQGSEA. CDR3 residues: CSVEDRGAVGDEQFF. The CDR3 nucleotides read TGCAGCGTTGAAGACAGGGGGGCCGTCGGGGATGAGCAGTTCTTC.

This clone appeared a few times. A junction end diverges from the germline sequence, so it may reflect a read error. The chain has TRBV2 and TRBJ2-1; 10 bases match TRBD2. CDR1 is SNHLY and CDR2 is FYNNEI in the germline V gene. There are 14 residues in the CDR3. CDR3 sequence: CASSASGSGNEQFF. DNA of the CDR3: TGTGCCAGTAGTGCTAGCGGGAGTGGAAATGAGCAGTTCTTC.

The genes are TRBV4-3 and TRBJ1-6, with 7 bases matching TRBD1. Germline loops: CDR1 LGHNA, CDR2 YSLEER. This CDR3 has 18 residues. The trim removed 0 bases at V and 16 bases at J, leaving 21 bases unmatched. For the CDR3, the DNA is TGCGCCAGCAGCCAAGATCTTCGACAGGGTACGGGCTTAATTGAACTCCACTTT. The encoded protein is CASSQDLRQGTGLIELHF.